This passage covers 8 T cell receptor beta chains from one sample sequenced in a study of T cells in placental villitis. TCR-beta CDR3 regions were amplified from genomic DNA with the immunoSEQ v4 bias-controlled multiplex PCR assay, run blinded to group allocation. TCRdb's version of the immuneACCESS table is confined to in-frame rearrangements and falls short of the full clone set. An unresolved V gene accounts for under half of the shortfall where checked; the remainder is of unknown origin. This sample gives about 2,600 clones in total; about 81% of them show up just once. Roughly half of the sample comes from the top ten. The sequencing sample was made of placental tissue containing maternal and fetal cells. All receptors derive from a human patient with infectious villitis; the placental T cells may come from both mother and fetus.

The CDR3 nucleotides are TGTGCCAGCTCACCCCCAGGGGGCAAACATGAAAAACTGTTTTTT. Its protein is CASSPPGGKHEKLFF. The chain uses TRBV18 and TRBJ1-4, with 8 nucleotides matching TRBD1. CDR1 KGHSH and CDR2 LQKENI come from the germline V gene. The CDR3 contains 15 residues. V gave up 3 bases and J gave up 6 bases; unmatched junction bases: 6.

This chain links TRBV7-2 with TRBJ2-1, with 9 bases lining up with TRBD2. The CDR3 totals 13 residues. Germline V lookup: CDR1 SGHTA, CDR2 FQGNSA. V lost 1 base and J lost 9; bases outside the gene matches: 1. This CDR3 is CASSLVAGVEQFF. In DNA, the CDR3 is TGTGCCAGCAGCTTAGTAGCGGGGGTTGAGCAGTTCTTC. The whole variable domain, remainder taken from reference TRBV7-2 and TRBJ2-1, is GAGVSQSPSNKVTEKGKDVELRCDPISGHTALYWYRQSLGQGLEFLIYFQGNSAPDKSGLPSDRFSAERTGGSVSTLTIQRTQQEDSAVYLCASSLVAGVEQFFGPGTRLTVL.

CDR3 sequence: CASNQVGGEKLFF. DNA of the CDR3: TGTGCCAGTAATCAGGTCGGCGGTGAAAAACTGTTTTTT. The gene calls are TRBV19 and TRBJ1-4; no firm D call. The V gene's germline CDR1 is LNHDA and CDR2 SQIVND (reference sequence). The CDR3 is made up of 13 amino acids. V was trimmed by 7 bases and J by 7 bases, leaving 13 bases between them.

The V and J genes are TRBV7-3 and TRBJ1-1, with 9 bases lining up with TRBD1. Germline V gene data show CDR1 as SGHTA and CDR2 as FQGTGA. The CDR3 loop spans 13 amino acids. V dropped 4 bases and J dropped 3; count of bases not matched to a gene: 0. The chain's CDR3 is CASSYRGHTEAFF. The CDR3 nucleotides read TGTGCCAGCAGCTACAGGGGGCACACTGAAGCTTTCTTT.

The chain employs TRBV5-1 and TRBJ2-1; unclear D gene. V lost 0 bases and J lost 0, with 7 bases in between. Germline values: CDR1 SGHRS, CDR2 YFSETQ. The CDR3 loop spans 15 amino acids. In nucleotides, the CDR3 is TGCGCCAGCAGCTTGGGCCAGAGCTCCTACAATGAGCAGTTCTTC. Residues: CASSLGQSSYNEQFF.

The V gene is TRBV7-9, the J gene TRBJ2-3, with D hard to call. Between the trimmed V and J ends, which lost 1 base and 6 bases, there was a span of 11 bases. This CDR3 is built from 14 residues. Germline V gene lookup returns CDR1 SEHNR and CDR2 FQNEAQ (reference sequence). The CDR3 loop is CASSLGTVRDTQYF. CDR3 nucleotides: TGTGCCAGCAGCTTAGGGACCGTCCGCGATACGCAGTATTTT.

The V call is TRBV11-2, the J call TRBJ1-4; TRBD1 agrees at 8 bases. CDR3 length: 15 amino acids. Per the germline V gene, CDR1 is SGHAT and CDR2 is FQNNGV. Trimming cost V 0 bases and J 8 bases; bases outside gene matches: 5. CDR3 DNA sequence: TGTGCCAGCAGCTTAGACAGGGGGCTAAGGGAAAAACTGTTTTTT. It translates to CASSLDRGLREKLFF.

Worth noting for this clone: Relative to the germline gene, one junction end is altered; a read error may explain this. The chain joins TRBV4-1 to TRBJ2-1; TRBD2 agrees at 9 bases. CDR1 and CDR2 from the germline V gene are MGHRA and YSYEKL. The CDR3 runs to 17 residues. The CDR3 coding sequence is TGCGCCAACAGCCAAGATCGGCCAGCGGGGGGTCAGAATGAGCAGTTCTTC. Translation gives CANSQDRPAGGQNEQFF.